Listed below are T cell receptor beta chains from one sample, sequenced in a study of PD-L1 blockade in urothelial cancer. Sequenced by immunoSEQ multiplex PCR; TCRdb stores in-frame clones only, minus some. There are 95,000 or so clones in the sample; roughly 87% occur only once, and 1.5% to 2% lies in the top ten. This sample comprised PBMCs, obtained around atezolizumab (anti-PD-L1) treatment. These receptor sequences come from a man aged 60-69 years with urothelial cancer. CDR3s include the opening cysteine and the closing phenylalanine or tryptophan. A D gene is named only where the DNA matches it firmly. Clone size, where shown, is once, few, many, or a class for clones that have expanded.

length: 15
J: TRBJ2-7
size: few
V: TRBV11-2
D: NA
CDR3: CASSLGSGDAYEQYF
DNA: TGTGCCAGCAGCTTAGGGAGCGGAGACGCCTACGAGCAGTACTTC

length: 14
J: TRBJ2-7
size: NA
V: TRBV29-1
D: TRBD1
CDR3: CSVDLGQGRVEQYF
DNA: TGCAGCGTTGACCTGGGACAGGGGAGGGTCGAGCAGTACTTC

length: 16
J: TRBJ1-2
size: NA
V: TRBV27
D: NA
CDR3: CASSPAWTAPNYGYTF
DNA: TGTGCCAGCAGTCCGGCATGGACAGCTCCTAACTATGGCTACACCTTC

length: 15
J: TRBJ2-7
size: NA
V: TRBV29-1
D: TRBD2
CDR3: CSVEEPSGNSYEQYF
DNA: TGCAGCGTTGAAGAGCCCAGCGGGAACTCCTACGAGCAGTACTTC

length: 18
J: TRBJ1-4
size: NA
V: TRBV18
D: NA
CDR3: CASSPAQAGAATNEKLFF
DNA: TGTGCCAGCTCACCGGCCCAAGCAGGGGCTGCAACTAATGAAAAACTGTTTTTT

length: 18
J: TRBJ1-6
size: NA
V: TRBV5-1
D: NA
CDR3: CASSLDPRGLRVNSPLHF
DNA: TGCGCCAGCAGCTTGGACCCCCGGGGTTTGAGGGTAAATTCACCCCTCCACTTT

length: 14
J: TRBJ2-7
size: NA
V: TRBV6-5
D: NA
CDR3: CASRSTSSSYEQYF
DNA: TGTGCCAGCAGATCTACTAGTTCCTCCTACGAGCAGTACTTC

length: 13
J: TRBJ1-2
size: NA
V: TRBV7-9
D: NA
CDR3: CASRAHEGAGDTF
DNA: TGTGCCAGCAGGGCTCACGAGGGCGCGGGGGACACCTTC

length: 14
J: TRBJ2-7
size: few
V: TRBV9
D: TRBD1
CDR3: CASSVASDRAVQYF
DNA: TGTGCCAGCAGCGTAGCCTCCGACAGGGCTGTGCAGTACTTC

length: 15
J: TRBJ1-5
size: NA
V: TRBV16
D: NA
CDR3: CASSQSAAGSQPQHF
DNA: TGTGCCAGCAGCCAATCGGCCGCGGGGTCTCAGCCCCAGCATTTT

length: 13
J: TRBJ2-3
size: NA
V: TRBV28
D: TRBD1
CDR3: CAANRGSPDTQYF
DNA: TGTGCCGCTAACAGGGGGAGCCCAGATACGCAGTATTTT

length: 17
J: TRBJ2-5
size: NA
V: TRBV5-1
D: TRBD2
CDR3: CASSLGLAGGWEETQYF
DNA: TGCGCCAGCAGCTTGGGACTAGCGGGGGGATGGGAAGAGACCCAGTACTTC

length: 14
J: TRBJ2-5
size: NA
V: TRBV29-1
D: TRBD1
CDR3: CSVFFRTGQETQYF
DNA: TGCAGCGTCTTTTTTCGGACAGGGCAAGAGACCCAGTACTTC

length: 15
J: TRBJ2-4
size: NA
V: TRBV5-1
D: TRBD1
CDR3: CASSGTGGAGVIQYF
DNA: TGCGCCAGCAGTGGGACAGGGGGCGCTGGGGTCATTCAGTACTTC

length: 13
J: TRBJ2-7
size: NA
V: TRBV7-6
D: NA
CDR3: CASSLAGDYEQYF
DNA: TGTGCCAGCAGCTTAGCCGGAGACTACGAGCAGTACTTC

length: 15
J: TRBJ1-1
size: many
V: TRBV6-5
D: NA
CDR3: CASSFPGLGVTEAFF
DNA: TGTGCCAGCAGTTTTCCGGGACTCGGGGTCACTGAAGCTTTCTTT

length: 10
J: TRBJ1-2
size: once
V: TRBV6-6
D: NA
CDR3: CASRSGGYTF
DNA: TGTGCCAGCAGGTCTGGCGGCTACACCTTC

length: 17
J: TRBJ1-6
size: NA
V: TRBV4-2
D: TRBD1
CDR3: CASSQDHGTGMASPLHF
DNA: TGTGCCAGCAGCCAAGACCACGGGACAGGGATGGCTTCACCCCTCCACTTT

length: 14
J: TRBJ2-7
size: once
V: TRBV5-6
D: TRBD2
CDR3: CASSLGLAFYEQYF
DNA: TGTGCCAGCAGCTTAGGACTAGCGTTCTACGAGCAGTACTTC

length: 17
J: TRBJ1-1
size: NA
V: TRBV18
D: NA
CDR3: CASSPNSIAGLNTEAFF
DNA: TGTGCCAGCTCACCAAACAGCATCGCCGGATTAAACACTGAAGCTTTCTTT

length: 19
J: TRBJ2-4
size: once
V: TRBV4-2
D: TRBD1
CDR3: CASSQDRSSGQLAKNIQYF
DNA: TGTGCCAGCAGCCAAGATCGCAGCTCGGGACAGTTAGCCAAAAACATTCAGTACTTC

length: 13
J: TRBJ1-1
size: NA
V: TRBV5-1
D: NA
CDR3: CATRRDGNTEAFF
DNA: TGCGCCACCCGGCGGGACGGGAACACTGAAGCTTTCTTT

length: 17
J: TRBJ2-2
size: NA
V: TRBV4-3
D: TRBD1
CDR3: CASSPSRQGIGDGELFF
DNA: TGCGCCAGCAGCCCTTCCCGACAGGGAATAGGGGACGGGGAGCTGTTTTTT

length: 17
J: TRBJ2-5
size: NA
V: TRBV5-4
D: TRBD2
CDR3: CASSLAGLAGGHETQYF
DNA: TGTGCCAGCAGCTTGGCTGGGCTAGCGGGAGGGCACGAGACCCAGTACTTC

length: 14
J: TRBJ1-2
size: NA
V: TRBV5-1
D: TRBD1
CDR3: CASSSGGLFYGYTF
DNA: TGCGCCAGCAGCTCAGGGGGCCTTTTCTATGGCTACACCTTC

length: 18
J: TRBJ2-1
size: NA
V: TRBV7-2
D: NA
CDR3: CASSLVGGRGSSYNEQFF
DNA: TGTGCCAGCAGCTTAGTGGGGGGACGGGGGAGCTCCTACAATGAGCAGTTCTTC

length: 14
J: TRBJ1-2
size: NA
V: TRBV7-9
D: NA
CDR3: CASSLDSGDYGYTF
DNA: TGTGCCAGCAGCTTAGATTCGGGGGACTATGGCTACACCTTC

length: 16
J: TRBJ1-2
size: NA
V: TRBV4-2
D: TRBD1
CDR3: CASSRTGTGGRYGYTF
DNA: TGTGCCAGCAGCCGCACCGGGACAGGGGGTCGCTATGGCTACACCTTC

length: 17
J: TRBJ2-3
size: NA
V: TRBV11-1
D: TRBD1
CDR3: CASSFPLGGDGTDTQYF
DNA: TGTGCCAGCAGCTTCCCGCTAGGGGGCGATGGCACAGATACGCAGTATTTT

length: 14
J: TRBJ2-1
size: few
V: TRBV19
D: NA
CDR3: CASSPALADNEQFF
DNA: TGTGCCAGTTCCCCAGCCCTAGCCGACAATGAGCAGTTCTTC

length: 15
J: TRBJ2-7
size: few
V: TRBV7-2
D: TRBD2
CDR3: CASRAYAGGSYEQYF
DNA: TGTGCCAGCCGGGCCTACGCGGGAGGGTCCTACGAGCAGTACTTC

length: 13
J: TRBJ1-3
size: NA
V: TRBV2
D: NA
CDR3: CASAWGDRNTIYF
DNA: TGTGCCAGCGCTTGGGGAGACAGAAACACCATATATTTT

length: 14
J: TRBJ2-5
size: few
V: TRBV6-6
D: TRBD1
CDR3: CASSTPDREETQYF
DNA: TGTGCCAGCAGTACGCCGGACAGGGAAGAGACCCAGTACTTC

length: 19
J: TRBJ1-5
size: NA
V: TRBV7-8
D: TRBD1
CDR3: CASSLEYGGTGAYNQPQHF
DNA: TGTGCCAGCAGCTTAGAGTACGGAGGGACAGGCGCCTACAATCAGCCCCAGCATTTT

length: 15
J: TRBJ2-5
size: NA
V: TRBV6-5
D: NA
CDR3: CASSLWGRSQETQYF
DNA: TGTGCCAGCAGTTTATGGGGGCGCAGCCAAGAGACCCAGTACTTC

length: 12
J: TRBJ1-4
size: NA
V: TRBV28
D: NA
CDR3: CASSSSNEKLFF
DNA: TGTGCCAGCAGTTCTTCTAATGAAAAACTGTTTTTT

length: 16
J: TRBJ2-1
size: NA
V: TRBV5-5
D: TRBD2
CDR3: CVSSPLLAGAMAEQFF
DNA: TGTGTCAGCAGCCCCTTACTAGCGGGGGCTATGGCTGAGCAGTTCTTC